This TCR beta chain was sequenced for a study of cytomegalovirus exposure and HLA in healthy donors. Whole-study findings and limits: Specificity for CMV antigens was confirmed in vitro for a few of the CMV-associated chains. An analysis done earlier found most TCR beta V segments productive about 90% or about 30% of the time.

Concerning this clone: Its antigen is undetermined.

Germline CDR1 is MNHNY and CDR2 is SVGAGI (reference sequence). Trimming removed 0 bases at V and 7 bases at J, with 10 bases between. The length of the CDR3 is 13 residues. 13 Jbeta primers and 60 Vbeta primers were used for the PCR. The protocol was immunoSEQ multiplex PCR, while the TCRdb copy is restricted to in-frame clones and leaves out a portion. The profile shows about 190,000 clones, just under 75% of them singletons. The chain employs TRBV6-6 and TRBJ2-7; D is perhaps TRBD1 (7 bases). What was sequenced was PBMCs. The sequence was collected from a woman aged 30 to 39 in good health and CMV-seropositive. The CDR3 region has the DNA TGTGCCAGCAGTTACTCCCAGGGGGGAGAGCAGTACTTC. Translation: CASSYSQGGEQYF.